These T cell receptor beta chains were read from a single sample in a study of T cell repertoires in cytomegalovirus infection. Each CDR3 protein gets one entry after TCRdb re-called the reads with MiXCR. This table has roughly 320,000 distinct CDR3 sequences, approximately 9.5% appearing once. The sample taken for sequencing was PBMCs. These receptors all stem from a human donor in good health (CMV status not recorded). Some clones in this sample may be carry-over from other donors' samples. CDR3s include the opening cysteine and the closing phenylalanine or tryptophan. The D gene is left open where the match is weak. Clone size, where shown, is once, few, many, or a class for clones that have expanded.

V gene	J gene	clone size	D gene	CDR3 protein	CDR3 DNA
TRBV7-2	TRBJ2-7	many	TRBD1	CASSSQTGGMYEQYF	TGTGCCAGCAGCAGTCAGACAGGGGGCATGTACGAGCAGTACTTC
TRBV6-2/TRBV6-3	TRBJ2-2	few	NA	CASSYSTGINTGELFF	TGTGCCAGCAGTTACTCCACAGGCATTAACACCGGGGAGCTGTTTTTT
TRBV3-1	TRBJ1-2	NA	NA	CASSSVGASYGYTF	TGTGCCAGCAGCTCAGTCGGGGCATCCTATGGCTACACCTTC
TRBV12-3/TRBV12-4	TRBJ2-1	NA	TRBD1	CASSAGQATYNEQFF	TGTGCCAGCAGTGCCGGACAGGCGACCTACAATGAGCAGTTCTTC
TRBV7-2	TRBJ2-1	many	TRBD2	CASSSAPLAGGTYNEQFF	TGTGCCAGCAGCTCTGCACCCCTAGCGGGGGGAACCTACAATGAGCAGTTCTTC
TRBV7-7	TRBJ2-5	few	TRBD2	CASSRGVEETQYF	TGTGCCAGCAGTCGGGGGGTCGAAGAGACCCAGTACTTC
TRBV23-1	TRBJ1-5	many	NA	CASSRPGIRPNGNQPQHF	TGCGCCAGCAGTCGGCCCGGGATACGACCTAATGGGAATCAGCCCCAGCATTTT
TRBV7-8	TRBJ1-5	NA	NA	CASSSGQPKQPQHF	TGTGCCAGCAGCTCTGGACAGCCTAAACAGCCCCAGCATTTT
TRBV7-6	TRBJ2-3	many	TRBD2	CASSLGVSGGSTDTQYF	TGTGCCAGCAGCTTAGGGGTTAGCGGGGGAAGCACAGATACGCAGTATTTT
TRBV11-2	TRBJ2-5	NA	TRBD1	CASRTGSGETQYF	TGTGCCAGCCGGACAGGCTCCGGAGAGACCCAGTACTTC
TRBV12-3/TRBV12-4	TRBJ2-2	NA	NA	CATYSRRNTGELFF	TGTGCCACCTATTCTCGCAGGAACACCGGGGAGCTGTTTTTT
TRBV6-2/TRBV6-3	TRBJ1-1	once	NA	CASTRVGKTEAFF	TGTGCCAGCACCCGAGTGGGCAAGACTGAAGCTTTCTTT
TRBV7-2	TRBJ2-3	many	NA	CASSQERTDTQYF	TGTGCCAGCAGCCAAGAACGGACAGATACGCAGTATTTT
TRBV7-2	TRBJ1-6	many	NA	CASSPSYYNSPLHF	TGTGCCAGCAGCCCGTCCTACTATAATTCACCCCTCCACTTT
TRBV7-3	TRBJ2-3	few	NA	CASSLGTPRTDTQYF	TGTGCCAGCAGCCTTGGGACTCCCCGCACAGATACGCAGTATTTT
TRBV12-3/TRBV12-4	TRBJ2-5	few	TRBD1	CASSPGTGQYQETQYF	TGTGCCAGCAGTCCAGGGACAGGACAGTACCAAGAGACCCAGTACTTC
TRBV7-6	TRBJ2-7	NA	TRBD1	CASSGRDRASWEQYF	TGTGCCAGCAGCGGCCGGGACAGGGCTTCTTGGGAGCAGTACTTC
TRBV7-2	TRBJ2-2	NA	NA	CASSAQQGTGELFF	TGTGCCAGCAGCGCCCAACAGGGTACCGGGGAGCTGTTTTTT
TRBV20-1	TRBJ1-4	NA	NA	CSARGGGLNEKLFF	TGCAGTGCTAGGGGAGGGGGATTGAATGAAAAACTGTTTTTT
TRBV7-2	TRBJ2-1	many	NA	CASSLPPGADGEQFF	TGTGCCAGCAGCTTACCCCCGGGAGCGGATGGTGAGCAGTTCTTC
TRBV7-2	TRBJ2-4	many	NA	CASSLAPPGGGFAAKNIQYF	TGTGCCAGCAGCTTAGCGCCACCTGGTGGGGGGTTTGCAGCCAAAAACATTCAGTACTTC
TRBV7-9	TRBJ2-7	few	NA	CASSFTGTYEQYF	TGTGCCAGCAGCTTCACTGGAACCTACGAGCAGTACTTC
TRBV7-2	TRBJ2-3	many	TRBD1	CASSPRRTGRTDTQYF	TGTGCCAGCAGCCCCCGGCGGACAGGCCGCACAGATACGCAGTATTTT
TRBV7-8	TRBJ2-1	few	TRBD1	CASIQMRTGGHNEQFF	TGTGCCAGCATCCAGATGCGGACAGGGGGTCACAATGAGCAGTTCTTC
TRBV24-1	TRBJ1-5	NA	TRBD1	CATSGFDRANQPQHF	TGTGCCACCAGTGGCTTTGACAGGGCGAATCAGCCCCAGCATTTT
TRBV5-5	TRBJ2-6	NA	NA	CASSLDGWPGSSGANVLTF	TGTGCCAGCAGCTTGGACGGGTGGCCTGGGAGCTCTGGGGCCAACGTCCTGACTTTC
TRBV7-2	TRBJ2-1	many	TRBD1	CASSLERGQSFYNEQFF	TGTGCCAGCAGCTTAGAGAGGGGGCAGAGCTTCTACAATGAGCAGTTCTTC
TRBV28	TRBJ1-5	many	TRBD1	CASSPQTGLSNQPQHF	TGTGCCAGCAGTCCGCAGACAGGGTTGAGCAATCAGCCCCAGCATTTT
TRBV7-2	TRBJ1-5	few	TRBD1	CASSKTGVNQPQHF	TGTGCCAGCAGCAAAACAGGGGTAAATCAGCCCCAGCATTTT
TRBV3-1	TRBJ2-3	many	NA	CASSQGRGNTQYF	TGTGCCAGCAGCCAAGGACGCGGGAATACGCAGTATTTT
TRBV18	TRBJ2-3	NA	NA	CASSPQVDTQYF	TGTGCCAGCTCACCACAGGTAGATACGCAGTATTTT
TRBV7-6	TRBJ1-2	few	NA	CASSLDTFGYTF	TGTGCCAGCAGTCTGGACACGTTCGGCTACACCTTC
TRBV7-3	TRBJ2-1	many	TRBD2	CASSNGLAGYNEQFF	TGTGCCAGCAGTAACGGACTAGCGGGGTACAATGAGCAGTTCTTC
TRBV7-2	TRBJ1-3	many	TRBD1	CASSLRTGPSGNTIYF	TGTGCCAGCAGCTTAAGGACAGGGCCCTCTGGAAACACCATATATTTT
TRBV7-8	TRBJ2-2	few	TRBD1	CASSLGYRGRNTGELFF	TGTGCCAGCAGCTTAGGGTACAGGGGCCGGAATACCGGGGAGCTGTTTTTT
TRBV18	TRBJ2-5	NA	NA	CASSPLPGQETQYF	TGTGCCAGCTCACCACTCCCCGGCCAAGAGACCCAGTACTTC
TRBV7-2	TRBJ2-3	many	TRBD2	CASSLNPSGGRDTQYF	TGTGCCAGCAGCTTAAATCCTAGCGGGGGGAGAGATACGCAGTATTTT
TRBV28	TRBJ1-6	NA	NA	CASSLIGSPLHF	TGTGCCAGCAGTTTAATAGGGTCACCCCTCCACTTT
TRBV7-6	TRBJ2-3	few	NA	CASSLGTLETDTQYF	TGTGCCAGCAGCTTAGGGACACTTGAGACAGATACGCAGTATTTT
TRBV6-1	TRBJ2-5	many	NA	CASRGGPGETQYF	TGTGCCAGCCGAGGGGGGCCTGGGGAGACCCAGTACTTC
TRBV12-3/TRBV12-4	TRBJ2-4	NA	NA	CASSLSPSSIQYF	TGTGCCAGCAGTTTATCCCCCTCGTCCATTCAGTACTTC